The sequence of this TCR beta chain was determined in a study of Ad26.COV2.S vaccination and SARS-CoV-2 variants. Study-wide results and limits: Reportedly, spike-specific CD8+ and CD4+ T cell responses achieved substantial breadth once vaccination had taken place. Spike-specific TCR breadth was greater after Ad26.COV2.S than placebo. In TCR breadth and depth analyses, total T cell responses may have been underestimated. Placebo recipients and vaccine recipients were similar in non-spike TCR breadth.

Of note for this clone: The antigen is unknown.

The CDR3 contains 11 residues. Trimming cost V 3 bases and J 4 bases, with 4 bases left between them. Clones were read by immunoSEQ multiplex PCR, and TCRdb kept only the in-frame ones, dropping some. Here the sample spans fewer than 100,000 clones, around 82% being singletons. The chain combines TRBV12-3 or TRBV12-4 with TRBJ2-7; no definite D call. This receptor was obtained from a human donor who had recovered from COVID-19. The sample consisted of peripheral blood, taken after recovery from COVID-19. The CDR3 sequence is CASSFRYEQYF. The CDR3 DNA reads as TGTGCCAGCAGTTTTCGATACGAGCAGTACTTC.